These 13 T cell receptor beta chains came from one sample sequenced in a study of cytomegalovirus exposure and HLA in healthy donors. The method was immunoSEQ multiplex PCR; TCRdb's version includes in-frame clones alone and lacks a portion of them. The table lists 220,000 or so clones, around 78% of them singletons. Source material: PBMCs. These receptors came from a woman younger than 35 in good health and CMV-seronegative.

The rearrangement joins TRBV30 to TRBJ1-5; D unresolved. This CDR3 region has 14 residues. With 0 bases removed from V and 1 base from J, the gap between germline ends came to 7 bases. The germline gives CDR1 GTSNPN, CDR2 SVGIG (reference sequence). CDR3 region: CAWSVDTSNQPQHF. Written as DNA, the CDR3 is TGTGCCTGGAGTGTAGATACAAGCAATCAGCCCCAGCATTTT.

A note on this clone: The same CDR3 is also encoded by other DNA sequences in this sample. The rearrangement joins TRBV7-3 to TRBJ1-2; the D is unclear. With 5 bases removed from V and 0 bases from J, the gap between germline ends came to 7 bases. From germline, CDR1 is SGHTA and CDR2 FQGTGA. This CDR3 comprises 13 residues. CDR3 nucleotide sequence: TGTGCCAGCAGCCCCGGGACTAACTATGGCTACACCTTC. It is translated as CASSPGTNYGYTF.

The chain has TRBV7-2 and TRBJ1-4; D call uncertain. CDR3 length equals 14 residues. The germline CDR1 and CDR2 sequences are SGHTA and FQGNSA. V lost 5 bases, J lost 0 bases, and 7 bases lay in between. This chain's CDR3 is CASSTTATNEKLFF. For the CDR3, the DNA is TGTGCCAGCAGCACGACTGCAACTAATGAAAAACTGTTTTTT.

CDR3 amino acids: CASSSSGVTYEQYF. CDR3 nucleotides: TGCGCCAGCAGCAGTAGCGGGGTCACCTACGAGCAGTACTTC. The chain carries TRBV5-1 and TRBJ2-7; 8 nucleotides line up with TRBD2. V shed 4 bases and J 2 bases; nucleotides not matched to a gene: 5. Germline CDR1 is SGHRS and CDR2 is YFSETQ. This CDR3 is built from 14 residues. Using reference TRBV5-1 and TRBJ2-7 for the parts outside the CDR3, the full variable domain is KAGVTQTPRYLIKTRGQQVTLSCSPISGHRSVSWYQQTPGQGLQFLFEYFSETQRNKGNFPGRFSGRQFSNSRSEMNVSTLELGDSALYLCASSSSGVTYEQYFGPGTRLTVT.

The rearrangement joins TRBV11-2 to TRBJ1-4; D is ambiguous. V lost 4 bases and J 5 bases, leaving 14 bases between the germline ends. Germline V gene data show CDR1 as SGHAT and CDR2 as FQNNGV. CDR3 length: 15 amino acids. The CDR3 nucleotides are TGTGCCAGCAGCTCCCAACTTCCCCTAAATGAAAAACTGTTTTTT. Translated: CASSSQLPLNEKLFF.

The J gene is TRBJ1-3, the V gene TRBV13; 8 bases line up with TRBD1. CDR1 PRHDT and CDR2 FYEKMQ come from the germline V gene (reference sequence). This CDR3 has 15 amino acids. J was trimmed by 2 bases and V by 3 bases; bases with no gene match: 3. The CDR3 reads CASSFPGGPGNTIYF. CDR3 in DNA: TGTGCCAGCAGCTTCCCAGGGGGCCCTGGAAACACCATATATTTT.

This sequence joins TRBV2 and TRBJ2-1; D remains unclear. Germline CDR1 SNHLY, CDR2 FYNNEI. CDR3 size: 15 residues. The V gene lost 1 base and the J gene lost 2 bases, with 9 bases spanning the gap. CDR3 residues: CASSEGADPYNEQFF. The DNA of the CDR3 is TGTGCCAGCAGTGAAGGGGCGGATCCCTACAATGAGCAGTTCTTC. Full variable domain (rest looked up from reference TRBV2 and TRBJ2-1): EPEVTQTPSHQVTQMGQEVILRCVPISNHLYFYWYRQILGQKVEFLVSFYNNEISEKSEIFDDQFSVERPDGSNFTLKIRSTKLEDSAMYFCASSEGADPYNEQFFGPGTRLTVL.

The rearrangement links TRBV29-1 to TRBJ1-1; D uncertain. V lost 7 bases and J 1 base, leaving 7 bases between the germline ends. The CDR3 length is 11 residues. Germline V gives CDR1 SQVTM, CDR2 ANQGSEA. Here the CDR3 reads CSALENTEAFF. The CDR3 DNA is TGCAGCGCCCTTGAGAACACTGAAGCTTTCTTT.

This clone was seen only once. The chain couples TRBV16 to TRBJ1-2; D might be TRBD1 (5 bases). V lost 0 bases, J lost 6 bases, and 8 bases lay in between. Germline-derived CDR1 and CDR2 are KGHSY and FQNENV. There are 13 residues in the CDR3. The DNA of the CDR3 is TGTGCCAGCAGCCAATCGGGGGGAGATGGCTACACCTTC. Translated: CASSQSGGDGYTF.

V usage is TRBV28 and J usage is TRBJ1-2; D perhaps matches TRBD1 (5 bases). Trimming removed 5 bases from V and 8 bases from J, with 27 bases in between. Germline V lookup: CDR1 MDHEN, CDR2 SYDVKM. The CDR3 has 17 residues. As DNA, the CDR3 is TGTGCCAGCAGTAACGCGGGGGTCTCCTATAGCAGGCCCGGCTACACCTTC. Translated, it gives CASSNAGVSYSRPGYTF.

The V call is TRBV11-2, the J call TRBJ1-1; maybe TRBD1 (6 bases). This CDR3 is built from 14 residues. Germline values: CDR1 SGHAT, CDR2 FQNNGV. With 0 bases removed from V and 7 bases from J, the gap between germline ends came to 12 bases. As DNA, the CDR3 is TGTGCCAGCAGCTTAGATGGGACACCGAATGAAGCTTTCTTT. It yields the protein CASSLDGTPNEAFF.

The rearrangement uses TRBV6-1 and TRBJ1-2; D perhaps matches TRBD1 (5 bases). The CDR3 covers 17 residues. In germline, CDR1 is MNHNS, CDR2 SASEGT. V was clipped by 4 bases and J by 3 bases, with 21 bases between them. DNA of the CDR3: TGTGCCAGCAGTGGGGCGATCGGGGCAGGGCGAGACTATGGCTACACCTTC. Translating gives CASSGAIGAGRDYGYTF.

This clone appeared once. V gene TRBV16 combines with J gene TRBJ2-7; TRBD2 is a possible D gene (5 bases). The V and J ends lost 3 bases and 1 base respectively, with 10 bases between them. The CDR3 spans 14 residues. Germline lookup yields CDR1 KGHSY and CDR2 FQNENV. The CDR3 loop is CASSQTDSSYEQYF. CDR3 sequence (DNA): TGTGCCAGCAGCCAGACGGACTCTTCCTACGAGCAGTACTTC.